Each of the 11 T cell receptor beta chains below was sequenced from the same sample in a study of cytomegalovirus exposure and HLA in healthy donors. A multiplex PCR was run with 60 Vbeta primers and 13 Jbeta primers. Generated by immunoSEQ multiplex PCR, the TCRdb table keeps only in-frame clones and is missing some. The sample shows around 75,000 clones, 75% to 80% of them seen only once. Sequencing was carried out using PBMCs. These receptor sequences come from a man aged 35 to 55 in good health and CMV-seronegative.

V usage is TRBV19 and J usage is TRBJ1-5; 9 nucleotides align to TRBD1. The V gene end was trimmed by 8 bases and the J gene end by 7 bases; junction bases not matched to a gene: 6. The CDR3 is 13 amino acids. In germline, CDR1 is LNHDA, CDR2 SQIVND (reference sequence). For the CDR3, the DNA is TGTGCCAGTGGGGACAGGGTGAACCAGCCCCAGCATTTT. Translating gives CASGDRVNQPQHF.

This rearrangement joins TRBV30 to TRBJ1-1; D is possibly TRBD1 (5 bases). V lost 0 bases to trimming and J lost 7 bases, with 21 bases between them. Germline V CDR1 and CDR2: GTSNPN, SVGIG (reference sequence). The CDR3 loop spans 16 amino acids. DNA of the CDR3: TGTGCCTGGAGTGTGGGGGGGTCGGGCGGGGGTGGTGAAGCTTTCTTT. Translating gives CAWSVGGSGGGGEAFF. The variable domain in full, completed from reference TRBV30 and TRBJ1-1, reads SQTIHQWPATLVQPVGSPLSLECTVEGTSNPNLYWYRQAAGRGLQLLFYSVGIGQISSEVPQNLSASRPQDRQFILSSKKLLLSDSGFYLCAWSVGGSGGGGEAFFGQGTRLTVV.

The CDR3 DNA reads as TGTGCCAGCTCATCCACAGGGGGCGAGCAGTACTTC. Translation: CASSSTGGEQYF. The gene calls are TRBV18 and TRBJ2-7, with 8 positions matching TRBD1. J was trimmed by 6 bases and V by 5 bases; bases with no gene match: 3. Germline V gene sequence: CDR1 KGHSH, CDR2 LQKENI. The CDR3 sequence is 12 residues long.

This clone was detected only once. Here the CDR3 DNA reads TGCGCCAGCAGTGAACAGGGGGTTAACTATGGCTACACCTTC. Amino acid sequence: CASSEQGVNYGYTF. This rearrangement joins TRBV10-1 to TRBJ1-2; 8 positions agree with TRBD1. Looked up from germline, CDR1 is WNHNN and CDR2 is SYGVQD (reference sequence). The CDR3 has 14 residues. Trimming cost V 3 bases and J 1 base; bases outside gene matches: 1.

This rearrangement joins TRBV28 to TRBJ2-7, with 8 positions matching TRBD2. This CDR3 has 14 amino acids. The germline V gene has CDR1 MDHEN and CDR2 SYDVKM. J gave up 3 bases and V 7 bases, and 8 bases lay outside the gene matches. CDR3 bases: TGTGCCAGCACCCGTAGCGGGGCGGACTACGAGCAGTACTTC. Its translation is CASTRSGADYEQYF.

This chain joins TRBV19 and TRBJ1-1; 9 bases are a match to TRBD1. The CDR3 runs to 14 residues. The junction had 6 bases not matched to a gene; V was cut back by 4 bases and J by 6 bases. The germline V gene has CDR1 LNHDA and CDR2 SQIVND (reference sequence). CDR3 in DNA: TGTGCCAGTAGTAACAACAGGGGGCTCGCTGAAGCTTTCTTT. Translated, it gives CASSNNRGLAEAFF. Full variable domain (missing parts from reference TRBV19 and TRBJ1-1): DGGITQSPKYLFRKEGQNVTLSCEQNLNHDAMYWYRQDPGQGLRLIYYSQIVNDFQKGDIAEGYSVSREKKESFPLTVTSAQKNPTAFYLCASSNNRGLAEAFFGQGTRLTVV.

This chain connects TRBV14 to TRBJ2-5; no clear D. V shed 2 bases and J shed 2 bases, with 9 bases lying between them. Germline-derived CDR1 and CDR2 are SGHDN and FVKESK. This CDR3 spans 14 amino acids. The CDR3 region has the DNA TGTGCCAGCAGCCAATACAACATGCAAGAGACCCAGTACTTC. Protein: CASSQYNMQETQYF.

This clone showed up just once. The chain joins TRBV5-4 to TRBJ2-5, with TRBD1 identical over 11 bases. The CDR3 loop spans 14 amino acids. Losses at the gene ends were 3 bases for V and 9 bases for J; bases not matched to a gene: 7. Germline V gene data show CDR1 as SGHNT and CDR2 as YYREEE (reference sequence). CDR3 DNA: TGTGCCAGCAGCTGGGGACAGGGGGAGGGGGCCCAGTACTTC. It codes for CASSWGQGEGAQYF.

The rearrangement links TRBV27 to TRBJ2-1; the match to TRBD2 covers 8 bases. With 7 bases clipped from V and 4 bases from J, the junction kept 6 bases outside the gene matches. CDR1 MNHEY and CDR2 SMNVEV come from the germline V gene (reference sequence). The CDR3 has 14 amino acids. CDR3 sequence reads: CASTLAGLYNEQFF. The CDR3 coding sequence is TGTGCCAGCACCTTAGCGGGGCTGTACAATGAGCAGTTCTTC.

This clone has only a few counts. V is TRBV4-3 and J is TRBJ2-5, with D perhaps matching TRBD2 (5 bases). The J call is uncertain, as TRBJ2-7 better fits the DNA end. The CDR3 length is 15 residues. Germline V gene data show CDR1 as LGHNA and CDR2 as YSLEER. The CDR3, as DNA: TGCGCCAGCAGCCAGTACGGGGTAAGCTCCTACGAGCAGTACTTC. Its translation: CASSQYGVSSYEQYF.

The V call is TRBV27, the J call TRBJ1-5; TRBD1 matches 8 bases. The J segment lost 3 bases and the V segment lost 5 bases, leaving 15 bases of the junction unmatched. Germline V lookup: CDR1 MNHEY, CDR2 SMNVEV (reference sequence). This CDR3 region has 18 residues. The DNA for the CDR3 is TGTGCCAGCAGTCCAGTTCGTCAGGGGGCCTTAGACAATCAGCCCCAGCATTTT. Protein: CASSPVRQGALDNQPQHF.